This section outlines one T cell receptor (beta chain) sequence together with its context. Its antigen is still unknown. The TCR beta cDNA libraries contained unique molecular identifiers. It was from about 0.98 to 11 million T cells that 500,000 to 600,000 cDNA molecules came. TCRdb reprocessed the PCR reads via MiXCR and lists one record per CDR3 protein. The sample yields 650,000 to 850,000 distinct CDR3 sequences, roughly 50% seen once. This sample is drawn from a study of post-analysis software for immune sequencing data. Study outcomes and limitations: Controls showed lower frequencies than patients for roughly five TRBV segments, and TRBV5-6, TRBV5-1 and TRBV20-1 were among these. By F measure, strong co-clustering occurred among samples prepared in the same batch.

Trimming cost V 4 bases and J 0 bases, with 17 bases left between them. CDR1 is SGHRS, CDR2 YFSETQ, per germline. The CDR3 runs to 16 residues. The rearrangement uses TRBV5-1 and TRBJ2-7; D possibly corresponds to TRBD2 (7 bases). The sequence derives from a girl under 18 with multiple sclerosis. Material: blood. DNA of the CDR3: TGCGCCAGCAGCCCCCAAGGGGGAGGGTCCTCCTACGAGCAGTACTTC. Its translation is CASSPQGGGSSYEQYF.